A single T cell receptor beta chain is shown here with its context. What it recognizes is unknown. The sample is drawn from a study of vaccination and CD4 T cells after COVID-19. Overall study context: Nine convalescent patients had mild and one had severe PCR-confirmed SARS-CoV-2 disease. It was a median approximately 92 days after diagnosis, with a range of 35 to 161, that post-COVID samples were drawn. The post-vaccine samples came a median around 71 days after dose two (range 14 to 241).

Study-wide results and limits: A median approximately 83% of convalescent patients' SARS-CoV-2-reactive clones emerged only after vaccination.

One entry per CDR3 protein results from TCRdb running MiXCR on the PCR reads. The sample lists just over 20,000 distinct CDR3 sequences, about three fifths seen once, with 1.1% in the top ten. V lost 6 bases to trimming and J lost 6 bases; unmatched junction nucleotides: 9. The CDR3 is made up of 14 amino acids. The germline V gene has CDR1 MNHNS and CDR2 SASEGT. The chain has TRBV6-1 and TRBJ2-7; 9 positions match TRBD1. The sequenced sample was CD4+ T cells from blood, obtained before SARS-CoV-2 vaccination. The source is a human donor who had recovered from COVID-19. The CDR3 DNA sequence: TGTGCCAGCAGGTCCGGGACAGGGCTATTCGAGCAGTACTTC. It yields the protein CASRSGTGLFEQYF.